This T cell receptor (beta chain) derives from a study of blood T cell repertoires in COVID-19. Authors' processing steps: Reference gene primer amplification yielded estimated nucleated cell counts. The data were produced by immunoSEQ multiplex PCR, yet TCRdb's version contains in-frame clones alone and is incomplete. V, J and clone size derive from that table, while D and trimming were established from the DNA sequence. The table records 68,000 or so clones, about 82% of them present only once. Germline CDR1 and CDR2: GTSNPN and SVGIG (reference sequence). The CDR3 covers 16 residues. The trim removed 2 bases at V and 7 bases at J, leaving 11 bases unmatched.

The chain combines TRBV30 with TRBJ2-2; TRBD1 agrees at 9 bases. This clonotype originated in a man aged 45-65 years with acute or convalescent COVID-19. The sequencing sample was made of peripheral blood. The CDR3 here is CAWSSTGTGFIGELFF. The CDR3 DNA reads as TGTGCCTGGAGTTCGACCGGGACAGGGTTTATCGGGGAGCTGTTTTTT.